One sample yielded the 8 T cell receptor beta chains listed below, sequenced in a study of beta chain features in type 1 diabetes. Study conclusions and caveats: In all four CD4+ subsets, TCRB CDR3 length was significantly, moderately reduced in type 1 diabetes.

These receptors have no identified antigens. The entirety of the isolated RNA underwent reverse transcription, so expressed TCRB transcripts were sequenced. This table comes from immunoSEQ multiplex PCR, and its TCRdb copy is limited to in-frame clones, with some not included. The repertoire holds 95,000 to 150,000 clones, less than 20% seen once, with 2.3% in the top ten. The sequenced material came from central memory CD4+ T cells from blood. The origin of the receptors is a man aged 25 to 40 with type 1 diabetes.

This clone turned up a few times. The V gene is TRBV14, the J gene TRBJ2-7; D uncertain. Germline V gene data show CDR1 as SGHDN and CDR2 as FVKESK. The CDR3 spans 15 residues. Trimming removed 3 bases at V and 0 bases at J, with 12 bases between. CDR3 sequence reads: CASSQLFGGSYEQYF. The CDR3 coding sequence is TGTGCCAGCAGCCAGTTGTTCGGCGGCTCCTACGAGCAGTACTTC.

Turning to this clone: This sequence is one base from a far larger clone and is likely a read error. This chain joins TRBV5-1 and TRBJ2-7; 12 positions match TRBD1. Germline lookup yields CDR1 SGHRS and CDR2 YFSETQ. Germline trimming cut 4 bases from V and 2 bases from J; bases unmatched to any gene: 4. The CDR3 runs to 15 residues. The CDR3 DNA sequence: TGCGCCAGCAGCCCCGGGACAGGGGGCGCCTACGAGCAGTACTTC. It is translated as CASSPGTGGAYEQYF.

The CDR3 nucleotides are TGCAGCGTTACTTCCGGGACAGATTACTACGAGCAGTACTTC. Protein sequence: CSVTSGTDYYEQYF. V gene TRBV29-1 combines with J gene TRBJ2-7; 7 positions match TRBD1. The length of the CDR3 is 14 residues. V lost 5 bases to trimming and J lost 3 bases; unmatched junction nucleotides: 10. CDR1 is SQVTM and CDR2 is ANQGSEA in the germline V gene.

This clone was recorded a few times. The chain couples TRBV7-3 to TRBJ1-2, with a weak D call TRBD1 (6 bases). V was trimmed by 5 bases and J by 3 bases, leaving 10 bases between them. The CDR3 runs to 13 residues. Per the germline V gene, CDR1 is SGHTA and CDR2 is FQGTGA. CDR3 sequence reads: CASSPDRDYGYTF. The CDR3 nucleotides read TGTGCCAGCAGCCCGGACAGAGACTATGGCTACACCTTC.

CDR3: CASSPADNYGYTF. The CDR3 DNA reads TGTGCCAGCTCTCCCGCTGATAACTATGGCTACACCTTC. The V and J genes are TRBV18 and TRBJ1-2; D gene ambiguous. V was cut by 6 bases and J by 1 base, with 9 bases left in between. The CDR3 runs to 13 residues. Germline loops: CDR1 KGHSH, CDR2 LQKENI.

The J gene is TRBJ2-7, the V gene TRBV4-3; D might be TRBD1 or TRBD2, each matching 6 bases. CDR3 length: 14 residues. CDR1 LGHNA and CDR2 YSLEER come from the germline V gene. V lost 4 bases and J lost 0, with 10 bases in between. Here the CDR3 reads CASSPGGGSYEQYF. CDR3 in DNA: TGCGCCAGCAGCCCAGGAGGGGGCTCCTACGAGCAGTACTTC.

V is TRBV4-2 and J is TRBJ2-3; 9 nucleotides match TRBD1. V shed 0 bases, J shed 1 base, and the junction held 2 bases outside the gene matches. The CDR3 length is 16 residues. From germline, CDR1 is LGHNA and CDR2 YNFKEQ. This chain's CDR3 is CASSQEDRGGTDTQYF. CDR3 nucleotide sequence: TGTGCCAGCAGCCAAGAGGACAGGGGAGGCACAGATACGCAGTATTTT.

This clone was seen a handful of times. The V and J genes are TRBV7-2 and TRBJ2-3; the match to TRBD1 covers 10 bases. From germline, CDR1 is SGHTA and CDR2 FQGNSA. Trimming at V came to 4 bases and at J to 3 bases, leaving 4 bases not matched to a gene. The CDR3 spans 15 residues. CDR3 amino acids: CASSSGTGVTDTQYF. CDR3 nucleotide sequence: TGTGCCAGCAGCTCGGGGACAGGGGTGACAGATACGCAGTATTTT.